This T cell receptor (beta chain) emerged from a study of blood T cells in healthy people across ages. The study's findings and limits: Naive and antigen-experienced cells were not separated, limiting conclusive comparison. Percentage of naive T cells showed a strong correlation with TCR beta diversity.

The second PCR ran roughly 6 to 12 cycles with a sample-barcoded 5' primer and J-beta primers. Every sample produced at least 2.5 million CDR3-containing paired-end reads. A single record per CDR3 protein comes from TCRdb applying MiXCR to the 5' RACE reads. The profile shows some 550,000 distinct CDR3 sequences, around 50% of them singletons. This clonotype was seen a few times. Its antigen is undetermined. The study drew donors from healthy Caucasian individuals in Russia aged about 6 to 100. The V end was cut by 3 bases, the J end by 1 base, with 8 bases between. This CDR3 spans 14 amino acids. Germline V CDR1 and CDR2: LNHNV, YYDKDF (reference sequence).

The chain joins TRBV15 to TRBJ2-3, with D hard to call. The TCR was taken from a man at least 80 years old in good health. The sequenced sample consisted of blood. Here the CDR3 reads CATSRGLGTDTQYF. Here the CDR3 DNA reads TGTGCCACCAGCAGGGGTCTCGGCACAGATACGCAGTATTTT.